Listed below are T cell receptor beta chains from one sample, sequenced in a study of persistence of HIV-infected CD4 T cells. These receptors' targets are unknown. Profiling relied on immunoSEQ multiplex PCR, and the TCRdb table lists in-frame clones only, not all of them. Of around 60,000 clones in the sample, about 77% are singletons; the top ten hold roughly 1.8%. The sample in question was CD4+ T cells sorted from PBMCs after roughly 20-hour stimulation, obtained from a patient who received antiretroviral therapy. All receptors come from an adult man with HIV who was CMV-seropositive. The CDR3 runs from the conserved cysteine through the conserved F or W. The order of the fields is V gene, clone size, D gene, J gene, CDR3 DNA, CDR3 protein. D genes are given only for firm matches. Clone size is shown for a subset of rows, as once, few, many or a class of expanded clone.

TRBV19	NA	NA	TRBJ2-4	TGTGCCAGTAGTCTCCAGATCGCCGGGAGAACCAAAAACATTCAGTACTTC	CASSLQIAGRTKNIQYF
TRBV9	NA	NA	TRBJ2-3	TGTGCCAGCGGGGGTCAAACAGATACGCAGTATTTT	CASGGQTDTQYF
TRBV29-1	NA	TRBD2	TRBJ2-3	TGCAGCGCTGCTAGCGGTTCAGGGGATACGCAGTATTTT	CSAASGSGDTQYF
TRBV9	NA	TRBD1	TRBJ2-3	TGTGCCAGCAGCGGATTCGCAGGGGGCTTCACAGATACGCAGTATTTT	CASSGFAGGFTDTQYF
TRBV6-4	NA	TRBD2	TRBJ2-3	TGTGCCAGCAGTGTTACTAGCGGGGGAGGTATTGATACGCAGTATTTT	CASSVTSGGGIDTQYF
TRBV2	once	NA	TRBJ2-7	TGTGCCAGCAGGGGGGACGGCTACTACGAGCAGTACTTC	CASRGDGYYEQYF
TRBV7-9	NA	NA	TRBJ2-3	TGTGCCAGCAGCCTCGGAGGGGTGGTAGATACGCAGTATTTT	CASSLGGVVDTQYF
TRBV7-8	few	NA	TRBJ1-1	TGTGCCAGCTTGCGGGGGGCGCGCACTGAAGCTTTCTTT	CASLRGARTEAFF
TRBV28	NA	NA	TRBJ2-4	TGTGCCAGCAGTCCCGGCCTCATAGGAAACATTCAGTACTTC	CASSPGLIGNIQYF
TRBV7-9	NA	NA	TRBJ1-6	TGTGCCAGCAGCTTAGACAGGGAAAGTTCACCCCTCCACTTT	CASSLDRESSPLHF
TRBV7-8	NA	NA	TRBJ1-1	TGTGCCAGCAGCTTAGGATTAGGGGGTTACACTGAAGCTTTCTTT	CASSLGLGGYTEAFF
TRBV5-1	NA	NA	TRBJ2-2	TGCGCCAGCAGTGTCGGGGCCCGGGAGCTGTTTTTT	CASSVGARELFF
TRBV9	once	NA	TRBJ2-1	TGTGCCAGCAGTGGAGCCGGGGATTACAATGAGCAGTTCTTC	CASSGAGDYNEQFF
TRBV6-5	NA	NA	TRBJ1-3	TGTGCCAGCAGAGATGACAGGCTTTCTGGAAACACCATATATTTT	CASRDDRLSGNTIYF
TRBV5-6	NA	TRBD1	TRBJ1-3	TGTGCCAGCAGTCGGGACAGCTCTGGAAACACCATATATTTT	CASSRDSSGNTIYF
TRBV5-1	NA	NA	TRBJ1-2	TGCGCCAGCAGCTTGGATTTTAGAGGAGGAACTAACTATGGCTACACCTTC	CASSLDFRGGTNYGYTF
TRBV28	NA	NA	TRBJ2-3	TGTGCCAGCACCTCACAGGGAGATACGCAGTATTTT	CASTSQGDTQYF
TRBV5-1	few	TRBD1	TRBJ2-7	TGCGCCAGCTCCGTCGGGACAGGCGCCTACGAGCAGTACTTC	CASSVGTGAYEQYF
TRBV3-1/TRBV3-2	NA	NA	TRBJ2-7	TGTGCCAGCAGCCAAGGCCTGAAGACCGAGCAGTACTTC	CASSQGLKTEQYF
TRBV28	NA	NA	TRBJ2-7	TGTGCCAGCAGTTTGGCCCCCGGAATCTACGAGCAGTACTTC	CASSLAPGIYEQYF
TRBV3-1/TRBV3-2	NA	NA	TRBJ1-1	TGTGCCAGCAGCCAAGGCGGCACGCCTGAAGCTTTCTTT	CASSQGGTPEAFF
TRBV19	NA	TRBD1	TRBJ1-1	TGTGCCAGTAGTTTCCGGGACAGGGGGCCGGTTGAAGCTTTCTTT	CASSFRDRGPVEAFF
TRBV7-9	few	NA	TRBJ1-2	TGTGCCAGCAGCTTAGCGCTGGGTGCAGATAACTATGGCTACACCTTC	CASSLALGADNYGYTF
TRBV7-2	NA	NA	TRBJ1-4	TGTGCCAGCAGCTTAGACGGCAGAAACAATGAAAAACTGTTTTTT	CASSLDGRNNEKLFF
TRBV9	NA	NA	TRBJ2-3	TGTGCCAGCAGCGTAGATCCGGGGAGCACAAATACGCAGTATTTT	CASSVDPGSTNTQYF
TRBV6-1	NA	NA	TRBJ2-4	TGTGCCAGCAGTGAATCGACGGGTGGGGAGTCTATGGTCAAAAACATTCAGTACTTC	CASSESTGGESMVKNIQYF
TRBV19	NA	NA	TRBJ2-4	TGTGCCAGTAGTGCTCAGGTTCTAGCCAAAAACATTCAGTACTTC	CASSAQVLAKNIQYF
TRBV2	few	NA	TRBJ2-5	TGTGCCAGCAGTGGACAAGAGACCCAGTACTTC	CASSGQETQYF
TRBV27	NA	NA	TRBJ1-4	TGTGCCAGCAGCGGGGACACGAGGGGAGGAGAAAAACTGTTTTTT	CASSGDTRGGEKLFF
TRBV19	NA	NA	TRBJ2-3	TGTGCCAGTAGTACCCGACGAGGCACAGATACGCAGTATTTT	CASSTRRGTDTQYF
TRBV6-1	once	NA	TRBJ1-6	TGTGCCAGCAGTGAACGGATCACCCACTTT	CASSERITHF
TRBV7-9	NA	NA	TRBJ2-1	TGTGCCAGCAGCCCCCGCGGTGGGAGAGATGAGCAGTTCTTC	CASSPRGGRDEQFF
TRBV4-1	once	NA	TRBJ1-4	TGCGCCAGCAGCCCCCCGCGGGGGGCTGGAGAAAAACTGTTTTTT	CASSPPRGAGEKLFF
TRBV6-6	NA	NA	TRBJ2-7	TGTGCCAGCAGCCCCAAAGACTACGAGCAGTACTTC	CASSPKDYEQYF
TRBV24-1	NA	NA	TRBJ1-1	TGTGCCACCAGTGATTTGCATACGGGTGAAGCTTTCTTT	CATSDLHTGEAFF
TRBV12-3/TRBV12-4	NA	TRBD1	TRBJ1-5	TGTGCCAGCATTCGGACAGGGAGGGAGCATTTT	CASIRTGREHF
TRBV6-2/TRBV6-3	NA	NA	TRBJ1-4	TGTGCCAGCAGCCCGGGCATCCCACGGGATGAAAAACTGTTTTTT	CASSPGIPRDEKLFF